This T cell receptor beta chain was identified during a study of blood T cell repertoires in COVID-19. Overall study: There were acute and convalescent COVID-19 samples, and they came from the United States, Italy and Spain.

This clone has more than one count but fewer than ten. In the authors' workflow: Amplification from reference gene primers served as the basis for estimated nucleated cell counts. Assay used: immunoSEQ multiplex PCR; TCRdb lists only in-frame clones, some missing. V and J calls and clone size are copied from that table; D and trimming were computed from the DNA. Of approximately 150,000 clones detected, roughly 82% appear once; the ten largest clones hold around 7.2%. V shed 0 bases and J shed 10 bases, with 13 bases lying between them. The CDR3 contains 14 residues. The germline gives CDR1 ENHRY, CDR2 SYGVKD.

Input material: peripheral blood. The chain is built from TRBV10-3 and TRBJ1-5; possible D gene TRBD1, 6 bases. The TCR comes from a woman aged 50 to 65 in a cohort sampled during active or convalescent COVID-19. CDR3 nucleotides: TGTGCCATCAGTGAGTCGCAGGGGAGAAGTCCCCAGCATTTT. Its translation is CAISESQGRSPQHF.